The 28 T cell receptor beta chains below were found in one sample sequenced in a study of cytomegalovirus exposure and HLA in healthy donors. With 60 Vbeta and 13 Jbeta primers, the PCR was carried out. Method: immunoSEQ multiplex PCR; TCRdb's copy keeps in-frame clones and lacks some. Here the sample spans 250,000 to 300,000 clones, approximately 85% being singletons. Sequencing was performed on PBMCs. These receptors were obtained from a middle-aged woman in good health and CMV-seropositive.

The sample holds one count of this clone. The rearrangement links TRBV7-8 to TRBJ1-5; D remains unclear. This CDR3 spans 14 amino acids. Deletions cut 2 bases from V and 0 bases from J, with 5 bases between. The germline V gene has CDR1 SGHVS and CDR2 FQNEAQ. The CDR3 DNA reads as TGTGCCAGCAGCTTATTTCATAGCAATCAGCCCCAGCATTTT. Translated, it gives CASSLFHSNQPQHF.

The chain combines TRBV27 with TRBJ2-1; 9 bases are shared with TRBD2. Germline CDR1 reads MNHEY; CDR2 reads SMNVEV (reference sequence). The CDR3 covers 16 residues. Trimming removed 6 bases from V and 4 bases from J; junction bases left unmatched: 10. The CDR3 coding sequence is TGTGCCAGCAGAGGACTGCGAAGCGGGGGGTACAATGAGCAGTTCTTC. Protein: CASRGLRSGGYNEQFF.

V and J are TRBV29-1 and TRBJ2-1; 9 bases line up with TRBD2. From germline, CDR1 is SQVTM and CDR2 ANQGSEA. The V and J ends lost 4 bases and 6 bases, in that order; junction bases with no gene match: 4. There are 13 residues in the CDR3. For the CDR3, the DNA is TGCAGCGTTGTTGCGGGAGGGGCCAATGAGCAGTTCTTC. This sequence encodes CSVVAGGANEQFF.

Here the CDR3 DNA reads TGTGCCAGCAGGGATAGCGGGAAATACAATGAGCAGTTCTTC. Protein: CASRDSGKYNEQFF. V gene TRBV6-6 combines with J gene TRBJ2-1, with 8 positions matching TRBD2. This CDR3 is built from 14 residues. Germline values: CDR1 MNHNY, CDR2 SVGAGI (reference sequence). Unmatched junction bases numbered 5, after V lost 6 bases and J lost 4 bases.

The V call is TRBV2, the J call TRBJ1-2, with TRBD1 matching over 9 bases. Germline-derived CDR1 and CDR2 are SNHLY and FYNNEI. Trimming removed 6 bases from V and 5 bases from J; junction bases left unmatched: 7. The CDR3 extends over 14 amino acids. The CDR3 sequence: CASRPGQGSYGYTF. The CDR3, as DNA: TGTGCCAGCAGACCGGGACAGGGTAGTTATGGCTACACCTTC.

CDR3 DNA: TGTGCCAGCTCGCGCTCCATAGGGGGCCAAGAGACCCAGTACTTC. As protein: CASSRSIGGQETQYF. V usage is TRBV18 and J usage is TRBJ2-5; D perhaps matches TRBD1 (6 bases). The germline V gene has CDR1 KGHSH and CDR2 LQKENI. V dropped 6 bases and J dropped 1 base, with 15 bases sitting between them. The CDR3 is made up of 15 amino acids.

This chain links TRBV6-6 with TRBJ1-1; D is perhaps TRBD1 (6 bases). V lost 6 bases and J 6 bases, leaving 17 bases between the germline ends. CDR1 and CDR2 (germline): MNHNY, SVGAGI (reference sequence). CDR3 length equals 14 residues. CDR3 bases: TGTGCCAGCAGGTCAGGGGTTTTAGTCGCTGAAGCTTTCTTT. Its translation: CASRSGVLVAEAFF.

The rearrangement uses TRBV7-2 and TRBJ2-7; D is undetermined. There are 14 residues in the CDR3. Trimming stripped 5 bases from V and 2 bases from J, with 13 bases between. Germline CDR1 reads SGHTA; CDR2 reads FQGNSA. The CDR3 spells CASSPHAGPYEQYF. CDR3 bases: TGTGCCAGCAGCCCCCACGCTGGGCCCTACGAGCAGTACTTC.

The chain joins TRBV7-9 to TRBJ1-2; TRBD1 matches at 10 bases. Trimming removed 4 bases from V and 9 bases from J; junction bases left unmatched: 8. The V gene's germline CDR1 is SEHNR and CDR2 FQNEAQ (reference sequence). The length of the CDR3 is 14 residues. This CDR3 reads CASSWEGTGVSYTF. For the CDR3, the DNA is TGTGCCAGCAGCTGGGAAGGGACAGGGGTGAGCTACACCTTC.

This clone was found once. The V gene is TRBV28, the J gene TRBJ2-2, with a possible D match to TRBD1 (6 bases). This CDR3 contains 14 residues. The V gene's germline CDR1 is MDHEN and CDR2 SYDVKM. V dropped 9 bases and J dropped 2 bases, with 13 bases sitting between them. CDR3 DNA sequence: TGTGCCAGACCCGGGACAATAAACACCGGGGAGCTGTTTTTT. As protein: CARPGTINTGELFF.

The V gene is TRBV19, the J gene TRBJ1-2; D remains unclear. V was trimmed by 2 bases and J by 3 bases, leaving 10 bases between them. Germline lookup yields CDR1 LNHDA and CDR2 SQIVND (reference sequence). There are 14 residues in the CDR3. The CDR3 reads CASSIPGRDYGYTF. CDR3 nucleotide sequence: TGTGCCAGTAGTATACCTGGGAGGGACTATGGCTACACCTTC. Full variable domain (rest looked up from reference TRBV19 and TRBJ1-2): DGGITQSPKYLFRKEGQNVTLSCEQNLNHDAMYWYRQDPGQGLRLIYYSQIVNDFQKGDIAEGYSVSREKKESFPLTVTSAQKNPTAFYLCASSIPGRDYGYTFGSGTRLTVV.

The V gene is TRBV7-2, the J gene TRBJ1-2, with 7 bases fitting TRBD1. Germline CDR1 reads SGHTA; CDR2 reads FQGNSA. CDR3 length: 16 amino acids. J was trimmed by 3 bases and V by 4 bases; bases with no gene match: 11. The DNA of the CDR3 is TGTGCCAGCAGCTCCTGGGGGGCCGGACAGGACTATGGCTACACCTTC. Protein: CASSSWGAGQDYGYTF.

This chain connects TRBV6-1 to TRBJ1-2, with D uncertain. V was trimmed by 1 base and J by 4 bases, leaving 10 bases between them. The CDR3 sequence is 14 residues long. Germline V gives CDR1 MNHNS, CDR2 SASEGT. Here the CDR3 reads CASSEVGGGYGYTF. In DNA form, the CDR3 reads TGTGCCAGCAGTGAAGTTGGCGGAGGCTATGGCTACACCTTC.

V and J are TRBV28 and TRBJ1-5; D is undetermined. V was pared by 3 bases and J by 3 bases, with 9 bases between. The CDR3 length is 14 residues. Looked up from germline, CDR1 is MDHEN and CDR2 is SYDVKM. The CDR3 protein is CASSLDWNNQPQHF. The CDR3 DNA reads as TGTGCCAGCAGTTTGGACTGGAACAATCAGCCCCAGCATTTT.

The V and J genes are TRBV5-8 and TRBJ2-7; weak D call: TRBD2 (6 bases). V was cut by 4 bases and J by 6 bases, with 14 bases left in between. Germline V lookup: CDR1 SGHTS, CDR2 YDEGEE. The CDR3 runs 13 residues. CDR3 DNA: TGTGCCAGCAGCCGAATCCTGGGAGGCGAGCAGTACTTC. It specifies CASSRILGGEQYF.

This rearrangement joins TRBV13 to TRBJ1-1, with D perhaps TRBD1 (5 bases). From germline, CDR1 is PRHDT and CDR2 FYEKMQ (reference sequence). The germline V and J ends were trimmed by 7 bases and 4 bases, with 19 bases remaining between them. CDR3 size: 15 residues. Written as DNA, the CDR3 is TGTGCCAGCAAGGGGAGGGAAGGGTCGAGCACTGAAGCTTTCTTT. Protein product: CASKGREGSSTEAFF.

This clone was observed a few times. The chain has TRBV29-1 and TRBJ1-1; 7 nucleotides agree with TRBD1. The CDR3 length is 13 residues. Trimming removed 8 bases from V and 3 bases from J; junction bases left unmatched: 9. Germline V gene lookup returns CDR1 SQVTM and CDR2 ANQGSEA. CDR3 bases: TGCAGCTCGACTGGACAGGTTGACACTGAAGCTTTCTTT. It specifies CSSTGQVDTEAFF.

The rearrangement uses TRBV10-2 and TRBJ2-7, with D perhaps TRBD2 (6 bases). The V gene's germline CDR1 is WSHSY and CDR2 SAAADI. CDR3 size: 13 residues. Trimming removed 11 bases from V and 3 bases from J, with 17 bases in between. CDR3 amino acids: CAVGGGEIYEQYF. CDR3 coding DNA: TGCGCCGTTGGTGGCGGGGAAATCTACGAGCAGTACTTC.

The rearrangement joins TRBV5-1 to TRBJ2-7; the D is unclear. The CDR3 loop spans 14 amino acids. Per the germline V gene, CDR1 is SGHRS and CDR2 is YFSETQ. The V end lost 4 bases, the J end lost 5 bases, and 16 bases lay between the germline ends. CDR3 residues: CASSPLVSTHEQYF. As DNA, the CDR3 is TGCGCCAGCAGCCCCCTAGTAAGTACGCACGAGCAGTACTTC.

This clone was counted only a few times. CDR3 protein: CASSLGTSGPHRFTGELFF. In DNA form, the CDR3 reads TGCGCCAGCAGCTTGGGGACTAGCGGGCCACATCGTTTTACCGGGGAGCTGTTTTTT. The chain uses TRBV5-1 and TRBJ2-2, with TRBD2 identical over 11 bases. The CDR3 is made up of 19 amino acids. The germline V gene encodes CDR1 SGHRS and CDR2 YFSETQ. V gave up 0 bases and J gave up 5 bases; unmatched junction bases: 12.

This clone was detected once. The chain's CDR3 is CASSSAGGTGGNQPQHF. The CDR3 DNA is TGTGCCAGCAGCTCGGCGGGAGGGACAGGGGGAAATCAGCCCCAGCATTTT. This chain links TRBV7-8 with TRBJ1-5; TRBD1 matches at 11 bases. The V gene's germline CDR1 is SGHVS and CDR2 FQNEAQ. After removal of 4 bases from V and 4 bases from J, the junction contained 9 bases not matched to a gene. The CDR3 is 17 residues long.

The chain employs TRBV11-2 and TRBJ2-2; 11 bases agree with TRBD2. Trimming at V came to 7 bases and at J to 3 bases, leaving 10 bases not matched to a gene. Germline V gene data show CDR1 as SGHAT and CDR2 as FQNNGV. This CDR3 contains 17 residues. The CDR3 DNA reads as TGTGCCAGCACCCTTTTCTCTAGCGGGAGGTACACCGGGGAGCTGTTTTTT. Its translation is CASTLFSSGRYTGELFF.

CDR3 nucleotides: TGTGCCAGCAAAGATAGTGAAAAACTGTTTTTT. This sequence encodes CASKDSEKLFF. The V and J genes are TRBV2 and TRBJ1-4; no definite D call. The CDR3 spans 11 residues. V gave up 7 bases and J gave up 7 bases, with 7 bases separating them. The germline gives CDR1 SNHLY, CDR2 FYNNEI. The full variable domain, rest sourced from reference TRBV2 and TRBJ1-4, is EPEVTQTPSHQVTQMGQEVILRCVPISNHLYFYWYRQILGQKVEFLVSFYNNEISEKSEIFDDQFSVERPDGSNFTLKIRSTKLEDSAMYFCASKDSEKLFFGSGTQLSVL.

The genes are TRBV7-9 and TRBJ2-7, with D possibly TRBD1 on 6 matching bases. The V end lost 3 bases, the J end lost 2 bases, and 11 bases lay between the germline ends. The CDR3 is 14 amino acids. The germline V gene has CDR1 SEHNR and CDR2 FQNEAQ (reference sequence). In nucleotides, the CDR3 is TGTGCCAGCAGCTTCCGCGACAGGACCTACGAGCAGTACTTC. Encoded protein: CASSFRDRTYEQYF.

This clone turned up a few times. This chain joins TRBV29-1 and TRBJ2-1; 12 nucleotides align to TRBD2. Unmatched junction bases numbered 3, after V lost 4 bases and J lost 8 bases. This CDR3 is built from 13 residues. Germline V lookup: CDR1 SQVTM, CDR2 ANQGSEA. This CDR3 reads CSVASSGRDEQFF. In DNA, the CDR3 is TGCAGCGTTGCGTCTAGCGGGAGGGATGAGCAGTTCTTC.

The rearrangement links TRBV7-6 to TRBJ1-5, with 8 bases identical to TRBD1. The junction had 6 bases not matched to a gene; V was cut back by 5 bases and J by 0 bases. The CDR3 is 16 amino acids. Germline-derived CDR1 and CDR2 are SGHVS and FNYEAQ. The CDR3 DNA reads as TGTGCCAGCAGCGCCGGGACAGGCTATAGCAATCAGCCCCAGCATTTT. Its translation is CASSAGTGYSNQPQHF.

The chain uses TRBV30 and TRBJ2-3; weak D call: TRBD2 (6 bases). In germline, CDR1 is GTSNPN, CDR2 SVGIG (reference sequence). This CDR3 is built from 14 residues. Between the trimmed V and J ends, which lost 2 bases and 3 bases, there was a span of 12 bases. CDR3 nucleotides: TGTGCCTGGAGTTCGGGGGAGTTGACAGATACGCAGTATTTT. This gives the protein CAWSSGELTDTQYF. Drawing the rest from reference TRBV30 and TRBJ2-3, the complete variable domain is SQTIHQWPATLVQPVGSPLSLECTVEGTSNPNLYWYRQAAGRGLQLLFYSVGIGQISSEVPQNLSASRPQDRQFILSSKKLLLSDSGFYLCAWSSGELTDTQYFGPGTRLTVL.

The genes are TRBV13 and TRBJ2-2; 14 nucleotides agree with TRBD2. The V segment lost 5 bases and the J segment 9 bases; nucleotides outside the gene matches: 5. Germline V gene data show CDR1 as PRHDT and CDR2 as FYEKMQ (reference sequence). CDR3 length: 15 amino acids. The CDR3 nucleotides read TGTGCCAGCAGCCGACTAGCGGGAGGGACATGGGAGCTGTTTTTT. Translation: CASSRLAGGTWELFF.